Presented here are 4 T cell receptor beta chains from one specimen sequenced in a study of T cell responses to AZD1222 COVID-19 vaccine. The assay was immunoSEQ multiplex PCR, and TCRdb's table has in-frame clones only and misses some. Of 110,000 to 150,000 clones in the sample, over 90% were seen once. The sequences come from peripheral blood, collected on day 0 of AZD1222 vaccination. The receptor source for this set is an adult in good health.

The CDR3 DNA follows: TGTGCCAGCAGCTTGGCTAGCGGGAGGAGCGAGACCCAGTACTTC. Its translation: CASSLASGRSETQYF. The chain uses TRBV5-4 and TRBJ2-5, with 11 bases that match TRBD2. The germline V gene has CDR1 SGHNT and CDR2 YYREEE (reference sequence). The CDR3 sequence is 15 residues long. V was clipped by 0 bases and J by 5 bases; unmatched bases: 3.

This sequence joins TRBV11-2 and TRBJ2-7; D possibly corresponds to TRBD1 (6 bases). V was trimmed by 0 bases and J by 2 bases, leaving 14 bases between them. Germline CDR1 SGHAT, CDR2 FQNNGV. The CDR3 runs to 16 residues. In DNA form, the CDR3 reads TGTGCCAGCAGCTTAGATTCTACAGGGAACCCCTACGAGCAGTACTTC. This codes for CASSLDSTGNPYEQYF.

The chain couples TRBV5-1 to TRBJ1-1, with D possibly being TRBD1 (5 bases). The germline gives CDR1 SGHRS, CDR2 YFSETQ. The CDR3 has 17 residues. Trimming shortened V by 5 bases and J by 1 base, and 21 bases separated the two germline ends. This CDR3 reads CASRPVTGPTRNTEAFF. CDR3 DNA sequence: TGCGCCAGCAGACCAGTAACGGGGCCAACGAGGAACACTGAAGCTTTCTTT.

This chain joins TRBV28 and TRBJ2-1; 7 positions match TRBD1. The junction had 3 bases not matched to a gene; V was cut back by 0 bases and J by 4 bases. The CDR3 is made up of 15 amino acids. Germline CDR1 is MDHEN and CDR2 is SYDVKM. CDR3 nucleotide sequence: TGTGCCAGCAGTTTATGGGACAGGAGATACAATGAGCAGTTCTTC. Protein sequence: CASSLWDRRYNEQFF.